Listed below are T cell receptor beta chains from one sample, sequenced in a study of identical twins. TCRdb redid the calling of the 5' RACE reads with MiXCR, one entry per CDR3 protein. The data show some 1,600,000 distinct CDR3 sequences, with more than 30% seen just once and approximately 0.25% held by the top ten. Sequencing input: cord blood. The receptors were gathered from a newborn girl in good health. Each CDR3 is given with its conserved first and last residue.

TRBV10-3 CAISSRETGWSRGEELFF
TRBV9 CASSPPGTGMNTEAFF
TRBV6-1 CASSSQGAYNEQFF
TRBV27 CASTIGVAGGRNEQYF
TRBV4-1 CASSQDQKHRKTQYF
TRBV12-3/TRBV12-4 CASSLDAVGYNEQYF
TRBV7-2 CASSLTSGKFF
TRBV4-1 CASSQVYNTYGYTF
TRBV4-1 CASSPTDFSYEQYF
TRBV6-5 CASSYFGNEQYF
TRBV25-1 CASSEYVGPGLAHTQYF
TRBV27 CASSLIGPSGANVLTF
TRBV28 CASGSGSTNEKLFF
TRBV6-5 CASQGQAGDTQYF
TRBV16 CASSKSRDRGYGYTF
TRBV4-1 CASSQARPSEAFF
TRBV12-3/TRBV12-4 CASSISATTDTQYF
TRBV24-1 CATSDVNEQFF
TRBV5-1 CASSLARLFYNEQYF
TRBV29-1 CSVAAGQHSYEQYF
TRBV12-3/TRBV12-4 CASSSTGQFISNQPQHF
TRBV7-2 CASTIAGVQYEQYF
TRBV2 CASSEGLAGNQETQYF
TRBV7-9 CASGQGIATEAFF
TRBV7-2 CASSLSLLSGRLATGELFF
TRBV4-2 CASSPMEGEKLFF
TRBV18 CASSPGQTSNQPQHF
TRBV10-3 CAISDRVAKNIQYF
TRBV5-6 CASSLFTGTTNEKLFF
TRBV12-3/TRBV12-4 CASSLVPVDDEQYF
TRBV12-3/TRBV12-4 CASSLQGGLSPLHF
TRBV25-1 CASSESMRGGSYNEQYF
TRBV20-1 CGATGARNQPQHF
TRBV7-9 CASSLQGSGNTIYF
TRBV3-1 CASSQNPAEWANTEAFF
TRBV29-1 CSVDRGAPSSYNEQFF
TRBV7-9 CASSPRTEYNEQFF
TRBV25-1 CASNSFSGAYNEQFF
TRBV7-9 CTSSFGGEKLFF
TRBV5-1 CASSLGSGQGRGEQFF
TRBV24-1 CATSDSRYNQPQHF
TRBV29-1 CSVRHRVGGYTF
TRBV12-3/TRBV12-4 CASSPTPQGHEQYF
TRBV9 CASSTGPQETRYF
TRBV7-2 CASSANTGSSEQFF
TRBV6-1 CASNRDRRYSNQPQHF
TRBV3-1 CASSQDRAGRYF
TRBV25-1 CASSGPSGGDSTDTQYF
TRBV5-1 CASSFAGGGNQPQHF
TRBV3-1 CASSQNTNEKLFF
TRBV28 CASSLGFSNYGYTF
TRBV5-1 CASSLEGTGSYEQYF
TRBV12-3/TRBV12-4 CASSLAGVNDNEQFF
TRBV20-1 CSFPREGTDTQYF
TRBV5-6 CASSLFLAANTGELFF
TRBV9 CASSVGTGPMNTEAFF
TRBV12-3/TRBV12-4 CASSSERGSQFQETQYF
TRBV27 CASSLIAGGSGEQFF
TRBV15 CATSLGQGADTQYF